This record looks at one T cell receptor beta chain sequence and its context. Its antigen is unknown. The CDR3 covers 18 residues. Trimming took 2 bases from V and 4 from J; bases not matched to a gene: 12. Germline-derived CDR1 and CDR2 are SGHDT and YYEEEE. This record belongs to a study of a mutant IDH1 vaccine in newly diagnosed glioma. Time point denoted: week 5, during vaccination. The investigators gave 300 ug of mutant IDH1 20-mer peptide in each vaccine dose, together with topical imiquimod. Libraries were prepared by immunoSEQ multiplex PCR; TCRdb keeps only in-frame clonotypes and omits some of them. The sample has around 58,000 clones, about 81% seen once.

The V and J genes are TRBV5-6 and TRBJ2-5, with TRBD2 matching 12 bases. This material consisted of PBMCs, taken from a glioma patient whose treatment included an IDH1 peptide vaccine. This sequence was found in a man under 40 with glioma. CDR3 residues: CASSFTVTSGGPGETQYF. The CDR3 bases are TGTGCCAGCAGCTTTACTGTAACTAGCGGGGGGCCGGGAGAGACCCAGTACTTC.